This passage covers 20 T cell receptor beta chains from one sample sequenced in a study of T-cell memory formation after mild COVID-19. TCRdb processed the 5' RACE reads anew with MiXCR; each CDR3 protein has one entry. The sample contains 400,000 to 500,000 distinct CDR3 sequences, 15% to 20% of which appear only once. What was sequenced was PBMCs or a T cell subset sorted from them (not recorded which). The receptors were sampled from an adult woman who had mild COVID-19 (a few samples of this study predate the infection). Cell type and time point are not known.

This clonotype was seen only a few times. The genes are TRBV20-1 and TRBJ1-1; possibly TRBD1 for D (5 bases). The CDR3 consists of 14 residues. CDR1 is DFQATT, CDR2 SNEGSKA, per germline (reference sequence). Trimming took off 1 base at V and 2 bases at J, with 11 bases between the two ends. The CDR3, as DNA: TGCAGTGCTAGAGGAAGGGGCTTTAACACTGAAGCTTTCTTT. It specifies CSARGRGFNTEAFF.

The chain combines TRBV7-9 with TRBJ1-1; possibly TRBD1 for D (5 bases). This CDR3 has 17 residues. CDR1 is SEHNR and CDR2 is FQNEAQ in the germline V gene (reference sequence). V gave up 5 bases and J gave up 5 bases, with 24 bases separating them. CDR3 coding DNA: TGTGCCAGCAGCGCCATCCGGACTACGGGGCGGGAGACTGAAGCTTTCTTT. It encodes CASSAIRTTGRETEAFF.

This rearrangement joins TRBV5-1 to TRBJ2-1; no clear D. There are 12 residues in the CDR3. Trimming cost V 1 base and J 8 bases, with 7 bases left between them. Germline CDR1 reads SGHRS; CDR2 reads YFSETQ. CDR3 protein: CASSLHPDEQFF. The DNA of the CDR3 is TGCGCCAGCAGCTTGCACCCGGATGAGCAGTTCTTC.

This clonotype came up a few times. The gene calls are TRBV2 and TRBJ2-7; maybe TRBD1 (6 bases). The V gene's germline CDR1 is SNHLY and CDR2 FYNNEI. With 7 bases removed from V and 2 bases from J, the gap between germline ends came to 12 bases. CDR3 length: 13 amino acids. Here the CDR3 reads CASKEGQTYEQYF. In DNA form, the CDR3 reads TGTGCCAGCAAAGAGGGACAAACCTACGAGCAGTACTTC.

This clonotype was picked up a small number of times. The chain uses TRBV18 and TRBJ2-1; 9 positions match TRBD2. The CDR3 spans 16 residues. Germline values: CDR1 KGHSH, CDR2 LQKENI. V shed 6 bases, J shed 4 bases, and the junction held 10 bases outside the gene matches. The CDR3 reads CASSLISGSRYNEQFF. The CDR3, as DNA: TGTGCCAGCTCCCTCATTAGCGGGAGCCGGTACAATGAGCAGTTCTTC.

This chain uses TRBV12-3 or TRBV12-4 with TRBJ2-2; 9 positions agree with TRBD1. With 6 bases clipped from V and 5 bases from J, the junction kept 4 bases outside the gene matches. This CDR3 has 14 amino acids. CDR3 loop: CASSQTGGTGELFF. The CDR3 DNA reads TGTGCCAGCAGCCAGACAGGGGGAACCGGGGAGCTGTTTTTT.

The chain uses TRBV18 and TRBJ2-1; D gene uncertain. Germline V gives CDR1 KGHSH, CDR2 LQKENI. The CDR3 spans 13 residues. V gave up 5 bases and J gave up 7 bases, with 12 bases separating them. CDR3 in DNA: TGTGCCAGCTCAGACCTGGCGGTGAATGAGCAGTTCTTC. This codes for CASSDLAVNEQFF.

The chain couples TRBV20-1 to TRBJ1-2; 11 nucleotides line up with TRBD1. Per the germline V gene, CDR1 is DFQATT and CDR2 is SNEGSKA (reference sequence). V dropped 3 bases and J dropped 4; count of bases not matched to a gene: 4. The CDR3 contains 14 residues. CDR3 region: CSASPGTGGYGYTF. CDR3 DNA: TGCAGTGCTAGTCCCGGGACAGGGGGCTATGGCTACACCTTC.

The CDR3 region has the DNA TGCAGTGCTAGTGACAGGTTGGCCTCTAACTATGGCTACACCTTC. The encoded protein is CSASDRLASNYGYTF. This rearrangement joins TRBV20-1 to TRBJ1-2, with D tentatively TRBD1 (6 bases). The V gene lost 3 bases and the J gene lost 0 bases, with 14 bases spanning the gap. The CDR3 runs to 15 residues. Germline CDR1 and CDR2: DFQATT and SNEGSKA (reference sequence).

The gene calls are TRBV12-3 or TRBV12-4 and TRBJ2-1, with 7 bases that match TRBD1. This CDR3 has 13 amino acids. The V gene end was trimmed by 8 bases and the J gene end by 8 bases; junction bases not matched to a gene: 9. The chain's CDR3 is CASLMTGRDEQFF. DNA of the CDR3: TGTGCCAGCCTTATGACAGGGCGGGATGAGCAGTTCTTC.

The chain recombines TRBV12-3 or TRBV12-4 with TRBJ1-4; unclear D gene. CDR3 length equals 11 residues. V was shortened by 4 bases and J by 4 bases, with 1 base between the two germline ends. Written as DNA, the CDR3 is TGTGCCAGCAGTTATAATGAAAAACTGTTTTTT. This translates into CASSYNEKLFF.

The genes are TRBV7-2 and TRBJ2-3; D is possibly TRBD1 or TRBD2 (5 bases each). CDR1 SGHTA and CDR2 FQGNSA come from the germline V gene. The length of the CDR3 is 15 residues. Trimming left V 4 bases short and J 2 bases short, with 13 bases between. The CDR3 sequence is CASSSGDLPTDTQYF. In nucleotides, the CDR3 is TGTGCCAGCAGCTCCGGGGACCTTCCCACAGATACGCAGTATTTT.

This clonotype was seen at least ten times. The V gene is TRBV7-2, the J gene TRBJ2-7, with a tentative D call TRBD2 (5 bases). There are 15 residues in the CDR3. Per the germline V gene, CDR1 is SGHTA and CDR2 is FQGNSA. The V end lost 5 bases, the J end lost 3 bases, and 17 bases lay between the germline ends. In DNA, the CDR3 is TGTGCCAGCAGCCCCGGGCCTAGCCGGAACTACGAGCAGTACTTC. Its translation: CASSPGPSRNYEQYF.

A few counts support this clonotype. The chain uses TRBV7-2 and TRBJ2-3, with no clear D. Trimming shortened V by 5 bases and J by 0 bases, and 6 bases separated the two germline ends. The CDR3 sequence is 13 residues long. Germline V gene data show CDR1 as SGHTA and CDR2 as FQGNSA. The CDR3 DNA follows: TGTGCCAGCAGCCGGGCCAGCACAGATACGCAGTATTTT. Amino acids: CASSRASTDTQYF.

CDR3 in amino acids: CASSRDKAFF. The CDR3 coding sequence is TGTGCCAGCAGTCGAGACAAAGCTTTCTTT. This chain connects TRBV2 to TRBJ1-1; no firm D call. Germline V gene lookup returns CDR1 SNHLY and CDR2 FYNNEI. V was trimmed by 5 bases and J by 9 bases, leaving 7 bases between them. The CDR3 spans 10 residues.

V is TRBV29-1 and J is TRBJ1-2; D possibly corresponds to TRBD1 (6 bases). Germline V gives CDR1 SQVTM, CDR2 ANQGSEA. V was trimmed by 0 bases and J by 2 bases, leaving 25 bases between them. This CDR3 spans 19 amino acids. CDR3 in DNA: TGCAGCGTTGAAGATGGCCGTTGGGGGGGCAGGAGAACCAACTATGGCTACACCTTC. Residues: CSVEDGRWGGRRTNYGYTF.

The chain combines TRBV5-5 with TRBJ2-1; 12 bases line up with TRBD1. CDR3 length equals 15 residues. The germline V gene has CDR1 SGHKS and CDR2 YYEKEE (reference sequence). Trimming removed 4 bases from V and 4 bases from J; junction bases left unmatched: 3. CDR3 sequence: CASSAGQGAYNEQFF. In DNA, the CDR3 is TGTGCCAGCAGCGCGGGACAGGGGGCGTACAATGAGCAGTTCTTC.

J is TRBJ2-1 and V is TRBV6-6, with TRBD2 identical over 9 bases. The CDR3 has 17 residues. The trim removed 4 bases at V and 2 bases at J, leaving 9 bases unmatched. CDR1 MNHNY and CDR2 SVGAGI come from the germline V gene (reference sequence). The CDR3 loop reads CASSFSIIAGAYNEQFF. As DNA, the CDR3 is TGTGCCAGCAGTTTCTCAATTATAGCGGGGGCCTACAATGAGCAGTTCTTC.

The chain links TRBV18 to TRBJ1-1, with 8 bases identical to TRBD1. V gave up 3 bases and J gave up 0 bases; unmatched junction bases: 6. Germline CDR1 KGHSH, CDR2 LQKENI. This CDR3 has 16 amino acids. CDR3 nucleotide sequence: TGTGCCAGCTCACCTCGGACAGGGCTAGTGAACACTGAAGCTTTCTTT. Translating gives CASSPRTGLVNTEAFF.

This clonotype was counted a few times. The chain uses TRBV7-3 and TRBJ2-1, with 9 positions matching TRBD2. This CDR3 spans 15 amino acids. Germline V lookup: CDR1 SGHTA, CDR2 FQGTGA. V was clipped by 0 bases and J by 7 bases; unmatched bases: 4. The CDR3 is CASSLTGGLANEQFF. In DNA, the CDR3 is TGTGCCAGCAGCTTAACGGGGGGACTAGCTAATGAGCAGTTCTTC. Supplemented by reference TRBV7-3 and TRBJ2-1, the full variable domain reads GAGVSQTPSNKVTEKGKYVELRCDPISGHTALYWYRQSLGQGPEFLIYFQGTGAADDSGLPNDRFFAVRPEGSVSTLKIQRTERGDSAVYLCASSLTGGLANEQFFGPGTRLTVL.